Following are 26 T cell receptor beta chains from one sample sequenced in a study of cytomegalovirus exposure and HLA in healthy donors. The primer mix had 60 Vbeta and 13 Jbeta primers. Some clones are missing from TCRdb's copy, which holds only in-frame ones; the method was immunoSEQ multiplex PCR. This table holds around 95,000 clones, under 80% found once. The sequencing sample was made of PBMCs. The receptor set was obtained from a male donor in good health and CMV-seronegative.

The chain carries TRBV19 and TRBJ2-7; TRBD2 matches 7 bases. J was trimmed by 4 bases and V by 5 bases; bases with no gene match: 14. Germline CDR1 LNHDA, CDR2 SQIVND (reference sequence). The CDR3 consists of 16 residues. The CDR3 spells CASSATGGAGIYEQYF. CDR3 in DNA: TGTGCCAGTAGTGCCACGGGGGGAGCGGGAATATACGAGCAGTACTTC. Full variable domain (missing parts from reference TRBV19 and TRBJ2-7): DGGITQSPKYLFRKEGQNVTLSCEQNLNHDAMYWYRQDPGQGLRLIYYSQIVNDFQKGDIAEGYSVSREKKESFPLTVTSAQKNPTAFYLCASSATGGAGIYEQYFGPGTRLTVT.

This clone was observed a handful of times. This chain links TRBV4-2 with TRBJ2-6, with a weak D call TRBD1 (5 bases). Trimming removed 4 bases at V and 2 bases at J, with 6 bases between. This CDR3 region has 14 residues. Germline CDR1 reads LGHNA; CDR2 reads YNFKEQ. For the CDR3, the DNA is TGTGCCAGCAGCCCAGGGACTGGGGCCAACGTCCTGACTTTC. This codes for CASSPGTGANVLTF.

In its sample, this clone was seen once. The V gene is TRBV6-5, the J gene TRBJ1-1; D uncertain. CDR1 is MNHEY and CDR2 is SVGAGI in the germline V gene. The CDR3 extends over 14 amino acids. V was shortened by 3 bases and J by 0 bases, with 8 bases between the two germline ends. The CDR3, as DNA: TGTGCCAGCAGTTATTCAGCGGTGAACACTGAAGCTTTCTTT. Its protein product is CASSYSAVNTEAFF.

This rearrangement joins TRBV19 to TRBJ2-5; possible D gene TRBD2, 6 bases. CDR1 and CDR2 (germline): LNHDA, SQIVND (reference sequence). With 6 bases removed from V and 5 bases from J, the gap between germline ends came to 16 bases. The CDR3 has 14 residues. The CDR3 loop reads CASRRTEGRETQYF. The CDR3, as DNA: TGTGCCAGTAGGAGGACGGAGGGTCGGGAGACCCAGTACTTC.

V is TRBV4-2 and J is TRBJ1-1; D might be TRBD1 (5 bases). Germline CDR1 reads LGHNA; CDR2 reads YNFKEQ. With 4 bases removed from V and 1 base from J, the gap between germline ends came to 13 bases. The CDR3 loop spans 15 amino acids. The CDR3 spells CASSLSNGGNTEAFF. In nucleotides, the CDR3 is TGTGCCAGCAGCCTCTCGAACGGGGGGAACACTGAAGCTTTCTTT.

The sample holds a few counts of this clone. This chain links TRBV6-6 with TRBJ1-5; 8 bases map to TRBD1. Germline loops: CDR1 MNHNY, CDR2 SVGAGI (reference sequence). The trim removed 6 bases at V and 4 bases at J, leaving 5 bases unmatched. The CDR3 length is 14 residues. Written as DNA, the CDR3 is TGTGCCAGCAGCGGCGGACAGGGAAATCAGCCCCAGCATTTT. This sequence encodes CASSGGQGNQPQHF.

This rearrangement joins TRBV18 to TRBJ2-7, with 10 positions matching TRBD2. Germline V gene data show CDR1 as KGHSH and CDR2 as LQKENI. The junction had 13 bases not matched to a gene; V was cut back by 2 bases and J by 3 bases. The CDR3 is 18 amino acids. CDR3 region: CASSPYPLTSGTVYEQYF. The DNA of the CDR3 is TGTGCCAGCTCACCATATCCTCTCACTAGCGGGACTGTCTACGAGCAGTACTTC. Filled out from reference TRBV18 and TRBJ2-7, the complete variable domain reads NAGVMQNPRHLVRRRGQEARLRCSPMKGHSHVYWYRQLPEEGLKFMVYLQKENIIDESGMPKERFSAEFPKEGPSILRIQQVVRGDSAAYFCASSPYPLTSGTVYEQYFGPGTRLTVT.

The CDR3 coding sequence is TGCGCCAGCAGCCAAGGGGACAGGGGATACGAGCAGTACTTC. Residues: CASSQGDRGYEQYF. J is TRBJ2-7 and V is TRBV4-3, with 10 bases aligning to TRBD1. This CDR3 region has 14 residues. Germline-derived CDR1 and CDR2 are LGHNA and YSLEER. V lost 1 base, J lost 4 bases, and 1 base stayed unmatched.

This clone showed up just once. The genes are TRBV7-9 and TRBJ2-7; D is perhaps TRBD2 (6 bases). The CDR3 spans 14 residues. Germline-derived CDR1 and CDR2 are SEHNR and FQNEAQ (reference sequence). Trimming left V 4 bases short and J 6 bases short, with 16 bases between. CDR3 amino acids: CASSYLPGLVEQYF. The CDR3 nucleotides are TGTGCCAGCAGCTACCTTCCGGGACTCGTCGAGCAGTACTTC. The whole variable domain, filled in from reference TRBV7-9 and TRBJ2-7, reads DTGVSQNPRHKITKRGQNVTFRCDPISEHNRLYWYRQTLGQGPEFLTYFQNEAQLEKSRLLSDRFSAERPKGSFSTLEIQRTEQGDSAMYLCASSYLPGLVEQYFGPGTRLTVT.

The V gene is TRBV30, the J gene TRBJ2-7, with D perhaps TRBD2 (9 bases). The V gene's germline CDR1 is GTSNPN and CDR2 SVGIG (reference sequence). The CDR3 covers 16 residues. V lost 1 base and J 6 bases, leaving 22 bases between the germline ends. DNA for the CDR3: TGTGCCTGGAGTGGACAGGGGAAAGCGGGAGGTGGCGAGCAGTACTTC. This encodes CAWSGQGKAGGGEQYF.

This chain joins TRBV10-3 and TRBJ2-2; 8 nucleotides line up with TRBD2. Germline lookup yields CDR1 ENHRY and CDR2 SYGVKD. The CDR3 spans 19 residues. The trim removed 6 bases at V and 3 bases at J, leaving 18 bases unmatched. The CDR3 loop reads CAIRRGAGEGEKYTGELFF. CDR3 nucleotide sequence: TGTGCCATCAGGAGGGGAGCGGGGGAAGGGGAGAAATACACCGGGGAGCTGTTTTTT.

V is TRBV6-5 and J is TRBJ1-2; possibly TRBD1 for D (5 bases). The CDR3 contains 14 residues. Deletions cut 1 base from V and 7 bases from J, with 13 bases between. Germline assignment: CDR1 MNHEY and CDR2 SVGAGI. DNA of the CDR3: TGTGCCAGCAGTTACTTCGGGGGTGAAGGTGGCTACACCTTC. The encoded protein is CASSYFGGEGGYTF.

V and J are TRBV5-1 and TRBJ1-6; 7 positions match TRBD1. CDR3 size: 16 residues. V was clipped by 3 bases and J by 10 bases; unmatched bases: 13. Germline CDR1 is SGHRS and CDR2 is YFSETQ. In DNA, the CDR3 is TGCGCCAGCAGCTGGGACAGCCCGATGGGAGGATCACCCCTCCACTTT. It is translated as CASSWDSPMGGSPLHF.

V is TRBV6-5 and J is TRBJ2-5; tentatively, D is TRBD1 (6 bases). CDR3 length: 14 amino acids. The V gene lost 0 bases and the J gene lost 7 bases, with 12 bases spanning the gap. Germline CDR1 is MNHEY and CDR2 is SVGAGI. The CDR3 DNA is TGTGCCAGCAGTTACTCGAGTACAGGGAGGACCCAGTACTTC. This translates into CASSYSSTGRTQYF.

The genes are TRBV9 and TRBJ2-5, with 7 bases lining up with TRBD2. The V gene's germline CDR1 is SGDLS and CDR2 YYNGEE. The CDR3 runs to 14 residues. With 4 bases clipped from V and 4 bases from J, the junction kept 7 bases outside the gene matches. The CDR3 is CASSPLADGETQYF. The CDR3 DNA reads TGTGCCAGCAGCCCGCTAGCGGACGGAGAGACCCAGTACTTC.

The chain is built from TRBV6-5 and TRBJ2-3; 10 positions match TRBD2. The CDR3 is 15 residues long. V lost 5 bases to trimming and J lost 0 bases; unmatched junction nucleotides: 2. In germline, CDR1 is MNHEY, CDR2 SVGAGI. This CDR3 reads CASSLGLASTDTQYF. CDR3 nucleotide sequence: TGTGCCAGCAGTCTGGGACTAGCGAGCACAGATACGCAGTATTTT.

This chain joins TRBV4-2 and TRBJ1-3; TRBD1 aligns across 12 bases. Germline CDR1 is LGHNA and CDR2 is YNFKEQ. The CDR3 sequence is 20 residues long. The V segment lost 1 base and the J segment 0 bases; nucleotides outside the gene matches: 10. DNA for the CDR3: TGTGCCAGCAGCCAAGCGTCGGGGACAGGGGGCCCTAACTCTGGAAACACCATATATTTT. Residues: CASSQASGTGGPNSGNTIYF.

The chain links TRBV30 to TRBJ1-5; 10 bases fit TRBD1. This CDR3 is 14 amino acids long. V shed 3 bases and J 6 bases; nucleotides not matched to a gene: 5. Germline loops: CDR1 GTSNPN, CDR2 SVGIG (reference sequence). This CDR3 is CAWSPRTGGQPQHF. CDR3 coding DNA: TGTGCCTGGAGCCCTAGGACAGGGGGTCAGCCCCAGCATTTT.

The chain employs TRBV5-1 and TRBJ2-2, with 11 positions matching TRBD1. Germline-derived CDR1 and CDR2 are SGHRS and YFSETQ. The CDR3 spans 15 residues. Germline trimming cut 3 bases from V and 4 bases from J; bases unmatched to any gene: 2. The CDR3 loop is CASSWGTGGTGELFF. CDR3 nucleotide sequence: TGCGCCAGCAGCTGGGGGACAGGGGGCACCGGGGAGCTGTTTTTT.

V and J are TRBV27 and TRBJ2-6; maybe TRBD2 (6 bases). Germline loops: CDR1 MNHEY, CDR2 SMNVEV (reference sequence). The V gene lost 3 bases and the J gene lost 0 bases, with 9 bases spanning the gap. This CDR3 has 16 residues. The CDR3 reads CASSFRGGSGANVLTF. The CDR3 region has the DNA TGTGCCAGCAGTTTCCGGGGAGGCTCTGGGGCCAACGTCCTGACTTTC. The entire variable domain, with the rest obtained from reference TRBV27 and TRBJ2-6, is as follows: EAQVTQNPRYLITVTGKKLTVTCSQNMNHEYMSWYRQDPGLGLRQIYYSMNVEVTDKGDVPEGYKVSRKEKRNFPLILESPSPNQTSLYFCASSFRGGSGANVLTFGAGSRLTVL.

The V gene is TRBV2, the J gene TRBJ2-1, with 11 bases identical to TRBD2. Trimming at V came to 5 bases and at J to 6 bases, leaving 3 bases not matched to a gene. The CDR3 length is 14 residues. Looked up from germline, CDR1 is SNHLY and CDR2 is FYNNEI. The CDR3 region has the DNA TGTGCCAGCAGTCTAGCGGGAGGCCTCAATGAGCAGTTCTTC. As protein: CASSLAGGLNEQFF.

V and J are TRBV2 and TRBJ2-1; 10 bases match TRBD2. The CDR3 totals 15 residues. Germline V gene sequence: CDR1 SNHLY, CDR2 FYNNEI. With 7 bases clipped from V and 2 bases from J, the junction kept 5 bases outside the gene matches. CDR3 nucleotide sequence: TGTGCCAGCATGACTAGCGGGCTAACCTACAATGAGCAGTTCTTC. Protein product: CASMTSGLTYNEQFF.

CDR3 residues: CASWAGGPSGGELFF. DNA for the CDR3: TGTGCCAGTTGGGCGGGAGGGCCCTCGGGCGGGGAGCTGTTTTTT. The rearrangement uses TRBV5-4 and TRBJ2-2, with TRBD2 matching over 9 bases. The CDR3 extends over 15 amino acids. V dropped 8 bases and J dropped 7; count of bases not matched to a gene: 12. In germline, CDR1 is SGHNT, CDR2 YYREEE (reference sequence). Looking up the rest from reference TRBV5-4 and TRBJ2-2 gives the full variable domain: ETGVTQSPTHLIKTRGQQVTLRCSSQSGHNTVSWYQQALGQGPQFIFQYYREEENGRGNFPPRFSGLQFPNYSSELNVNALELDDSALYLCASWAGGPSGGELFFGEGSRLTVL.

The genes are TRBV6-6 and TRBJ2-1; TRBD2 matches 13 bases. The germline V gene has CDR1 MNHNY and CDR2 SVGAGI (reference sequence). V gave up 6 bases and J gave up 9 bases; unmatched junction bases: 8. This CDR3 spans 15 amino acids. CDR3 sequence (DNA): TGTGCCAGCAGCCCACTAGCGGGAGGGCGGGGTGAGCAGTTCTTC. Protein: CASSPLAGGRGEQFF.

The chain links TRBV28 to TRBJ2-3, with D tentatively TRBD2 (6 bases). CDR1 is MDHEN and CDR2 is SYDVKM in the germline V gene. There are 15 residues in the CDR3. Trimming stripped 4 bases from V and 0 bases from J, with 11 bases between. CDR3 in amino acids: CASSSFGGSTDTQYF. DNA of the CDR3: TGTGCCAGCAGTTCTTTCGGGGGAAGCACAGATACGCAGTATTTT. Full variable domain (rest looked up from reference TRBV28 and TRBJ2-3): DVKVTQSSRYLVKRTGEKVFLECVQDMDHENMFWYRQDPGLGLRLIYFSYDVKMKEKGDIPEGYSVSREKKERFSLILESASTNQTSMYLCASSSFGGSTDTQYFGPGTRLTVL.

The J gene is TRBJ2-3, the V gene TRBV5-1; D perhaps matches TRBD2 (6 bases). V was shortened by 4 bases and J by 5 bases, with 11 bases between the two germline ends. Germline assignment: CDR1 SGHRS and CDR2 YFSETQ. The CDR3 consists of 13 residues. The CDR3: CASSPLGGDTQYF. The CDR3 DNA follows: TGCGCCAGCAGCCCCCTGGGGGGAGATACGCAGTATTTT.